This T cell receptor beta chain originates from a study of technical replicates of blood from a handful of donors. The repertoire was sequenced with immunoSEQ multiplex PCR; TCRdb's copy has only in-frame clones and lacks some. This sample has more than 70,000 clones, with around 96% found just once. Germline V gives CDR1 SGHNT, CDR2 YENEEA. The CDR3 has 15 amino acids. V lost 3 bases to trimming and J lost 5 bases; unmatched junction nucleotides: 5. This chain uses TRBV11-3 with TRBJ2-1; 9 bases line up with TRBD2. This clonotype was sampled from a human donor in good health. Source material: T cells isolated from PBMCs. DNA of the CDR3: TGTGCCAGCAGCTTCACACTAGCGGGTAACAATGAGCAGTTCTTC. This encodes CASSFTLAGNNEQFF.